The 25 T cell receptor beta chains below were found in one sample sequenced in a study of T-cell reconstitution after alpha-beta-depleted transplantation in children. A library of TCRbeta sequences, prepared with unique molecular identifiers, was generated. TCRdb independently ran MiXCR on the PCR reads; one entry per CDR3 protein. The data show fewer than 550,000 distinct CDR3 sequences, roughly an eighth seen once. The source was PBMCs, mostly from graft donor cells, collected 180 days after TCRalphabeta/CD19-depleted stem cell transplant. These receptors were collected from a female patient aged 2-15 years who had a stem cell transplant for aplastic anemia, so the T cells may come from the graft donor.

This clonotype has more than one count but fewer than ten. The chain is built from TRBV12-3 or TRBV12-4 and TRBJ2-7; TRBD1 agrees at 7 bases. With 5 bases clipped from V and 2 bases from J, the junction kept 3 bases outside the gene matches. The CDR3 extends over 13 amino acids. CDR3 amino acids: CASSPTGAYEQYV. In nucleotides, the CDR3 is TGTGCCAGCAGTCCTACAGGGGCCTACGAGCAGTACGTC.

The chain combines TRBV5-1 with TRBJ2-3; 7 nucleotides agree with TRBD1. The V gene end was trimmed by 1 base and the J gene end by 0 bases; junction bases not matched to a gene: 8. Germline V lookup: CDR1 SGHRS, CDR2 YFSETQ. This CDR3 is built from 17 residues. CDR3 in amino acids: CASSLPLGGGSTDTQYF. The CDR3 DNA sequence: TGCGCCAGCAGCTTGCCACTAGGGGGCGGAAGCACAGATACGCAGTATTTT.

This clonotype has a handful of counts. The J gene is TRBJ2-2, the V gene TRBV7-9; no firm D call. The CDR3 is 10 amino acids. V lost 9 bases to trimming and J lost 1 base, with 0 bases between them. CDR1 is SEHNR, CDR2 FQNEAQ, per germline (reference sequence). The CDR3 nucleotides are TGTGCCAGGAACACCGGGGAGCTGTTTTTT. It codes for CARNTGELFF.

This rearrangement joins TRBV20-1 to TRBJ2-7; TRBD2 matches 9 bases. The CDR3 covers 14 residues. The V gene end was trimmed by 6 bases and the J gene end by 0 bases; junction bases not matched to a gene: 6. CDR1 DFQATT and CDR2 SNEGSKA come from the germline V gene (reference sequence). CDR3 region: CSAPSGVLSYEQYF. The CDR3 region has the DNA TGCAGTGCCCCTAGCGGGGTTCTCTCCTACGAGCAGTACTTC.

This clonotype came up a few times. The gene calls are TRBV4-1 and TRBJ2-3; perhaps TRBD1 as D (5 bases). The germline CDR1 and CDR2 sequences are MGHRA and YSYEKL. The V end lost 2 bases, the J end lost 0 bases, and 9 bases lay between the germline ends. CDR3 length equals 15 residues. The DNA for the CDR3 is TGCGCCAGCAGCCAATCAGGGTCAAGCACAGATACGCAGTATTTT. Translation gives CASSQSGSSTDTQYF.

This clonotype has only a few counts. The genes are TRBV18 and TRBJ1-5; D uncertain. V lost 0 bases to trimming and J lost 4 bases, with 7 bases between them. The germline V gene encodes CDR1 KGHSH and CDR2 LQKENI. This CDR3 spans 14 amino acids. The CDR3 sequence is CASSPPQANQPQHF. CDR3 nucleotide sequence: TGTGCCAGCTCACCACCCCAGGCGAATCAGCCCCAGCATTTT.

This clonotype was seen at least ten times. This chain links TRBV12-3 or TRBV12-4 with TRBJ1-1; D unclear. This CDR3 comprises 11 residues. The V gene lost 1 base and the J gene lost 6 bases, with 3 bases spanning the gap. CDR3 in amino acids: CASSLGPEAFF. CDR3 coding DNA: TGTGCCAGCAGTTTAGGGCCTGAAGCTTTCTTT.

This clonotype turned up a few times. As DNA, the CDR3 is TGTGCCAGCACCATGAACACTGAAGCTTTCTTT. Its protein is CASTMNTEAFF. The chain employs TRBV25-1 and TRBJ1-1; D uncertain. The V end was cut by 7 bases, the J end by 0 bases, with 3 bases between. The CDR3 sequence is 11 residues long. Per the germline V gene, CDR1 is MGHDK and CDR2 is SYGVNS.

V and J are TRBV29-1 and TRBJ2-6, with TRBD1 as a possible D gene (5 bases). In germline, CDR1 is SQVTM, CDR2 ANQGSEA. Trimming left V 7 bases short and J 0 bases short, with 10 bases between. The CDR3 extends over 14 amino acids. The CDR3 bases are TGCAGCGCCAGACAGAGCTCTGGGGCCAACGTCCTGACTTTC. Its translation is CSARQSSGANVLTF.

This clonotype was observed a few times. This chain joins TRBV28 and TRBJ1-5, with 12 nucleotides matching TRBD1. With V trimmed by 1 base and J by 2 bases, 9 bases remained unmatched. The CDR3 is 19 amino acids. The V gene's germline CDR1 is MDHEN and CDR2 SYDVKM. CDR3 protein: CASSLFGTGGESRNQPQHF. CDR3 DNA sequence: TGTGCCAGCAGTTTATTTGGGACAGGGGGCGAAAGTCGCAATCAGCCCCAGCATTTT.

This clonotype came up a few times. This chain joins TRBV7-2 and TRBJ2-7; TRBD2 agrees at 9 bases. V trimming: 4 bases; J trimming: 1 base; junction bases outside the gene matches: 5. The CDR3 loop spans 15 amino acids. Germline V gene sequence: CDR1 SGHTA, CDR2 FQGNSA. DNA of the CDR3: TGTGCCAGCAGCTATTACAGCGGGAGGTCCTACGAGCAGTACTTC. Amino acids: CASSYYSGRSYEQYF.

This clonotype was seen a handful of times. This chain connects TRBV28 to TRBJ1-5; possibly TRBD1 for D (5 bases). V lost 2 bases and J lost 2, with 13 bases in between. CDR1 and CDR2 from the germline V gene are MDHEN and SYDVKM. The CDR3 is 16 amino acids. The CDR3 here is CASSLLYRRGNQPQHF. The CDR3 nucleotides read TGTGCCAGCAGTTTACTCTACAGGAGGGGCAATCAGCCCCAGCATTTT.

This clonotype was counted ten times or more. The chain recombines TRBV7-9 with TRBJ2-7; D unresolved. Germline V gene lookup returns CDR1 SEHNR and CDR2 FQNEAQ (reference sequence). Trimming removed 2 bases from V and 5 bases from J, with 7 bases in between. The length of the CDR3 is 12 residues. As DNA, the CDR3 is TGTGCCAGCAGCTTAATTGGGGACGAGCAGTACGTC. It is translated as CASSLIGDEQYV.

This chain joins TRBV28 and TRBJ2-1; the match to TRBD2 covers 11 bases. Germline V lookup: CDR1 MDHEN, CDR2 SYDVKM. This CDR3 is built from 15 residues. V shed 5 bases, J shed 7 bases, and the junction held 7 bases outside the gene matches. The CDR3: CASSQTSGAWNEQFF. DNA of the CDR3: TGTGCCAGCAGTCAGACTAGCGGGGCTTGGAATGAGCAGTTCTTC.

This chain connects TRBV20-1 to TRBJ1-5; unclear D gene. The CDR3 loop spans 13 amino acids. Germline V gene data show CDR1 as DFQATT and CDR2 as SNEGSKA (reference sequence). V was shortened by 0 bases and J by 3 bases, with 6 bases between the two germline ends. CDR3 region: CSARDPFNQPQHF. CDR3 bases: TGCAGTGCTAGAGATCCGTTCAATCAGCCCCAGCATTTT.

The chain uses TRBV14 and TRBJ2-1; either TRBD1 or TRBD2 may fit D (5 bases each). Germline-derived CDR1 and CDR2 are SGHDN and FVKESK. V lost 3 bases to trimming and J lost 1 base, with 13 bases between them. This CDR3 comprises 16 residues. As DNA, the CDR3 is TGTGCCAGCAGCCACGGGACGGATTTTTCCTACAATGAGCAGTTCTTC. This encodes CASSHGTDFSYNEQFF.

This clonotype was counted many times. The CDR3: CASRRLAGESYTGELFF. The CDR3 coding sequence is TGTGCCAGCAGAAGACTAGCGGGAGAGTCGTACACCGGGGAGCTGTTTTTT. This chain uses TRBV6-1 with TRBJ2-2; 12 bases are shared with TRBD2. V lost 6 bases and J lost 3; bases outside the gene matches: 8. This CDR3 is 17 amino acids long. Germline assignment: CDR1 MNHNS and CDR2 SASEGT.

The V gene is TRBV24-1, the J gene TRBJ1-5, with 9 bases identical to TRBD1. J gave up 4 bases and V 4 bases, and 4 bases lay outside the gene matches. This CDR3 region has 15 residues. Germline V lookup: CDR1 KGHDR, CDR2 SFDVKD. The CDR3 DNA is TGTGCCACCAGTGAAGGGACAGGGCAGAATCAGCCCCAGCATTTT. It encodes CATSEGTGQNQPQHF.

On this clonotype: The junction differs from germline at one of its ends, possibly a read error. The chain is built from TRBV7-6 and TRBJ1-3; D is undetermined. The germline V gene encodes CDR1 SGHVS and CDR2 FNYEAQ. This CDR3 has 17 residues. The CDR3 region is CASSLRSVSFSGNTIYF. The CDR3 DNA is TGTGCCAGCAGCTTGCGATCCGTGTCTTTCTCTGGAAACACCATATATTTC.

This clonotype was seen a few times. The CDR3 DNA follows: TGTGCCAGCAGCGTTGGTAGACTAGCGGGGGGCGATGAGCAGTTCTTC. This codes for CASSVGRLAGGDEQFF. This chain joins TRBV9 and TRBJ2-1; TRBD2 agrees at 13 bases. Losses at the gene ends were 2 bases for V and 8 bases for J; bases not matched to a gene: 7. Germline CDR1 SGDLS, CDR2 YYNGEE. The CDR3 is made up of 16 amino acids.

V is TRBV6-1 and J is TRBJ2-5, with 10 bases aligning to TRBD1. The ends lost 4 bases at V and 9 bases at J; junction bases unmatched: 11. Looked up from germline, CDR1 is MNHNS and CDR2 is SASEGT. The CDR3 is made up of 15 amino acids. The CDR3 reads CASSGTGTGARAQYF. CDR3 sequence (DNA): TGTGCCAGCAGTGGAACCGGGACAGGGGCCAGGGCCCAGTACTTC.

The sample holds many counts of this clonotype. V and J are TRBV18 and TRBJ2-5, with no clear D. Germline-derived CDR1 and CDR2 are KGHSH and LQKENI. Trimming took off 3 bases at V and 3 bases at J, with 17 bases between the two ends. This CDR3 is built from 16 residues. For the CDR3, the DNA is TGTGCCAGCTCACCCCACCCCTATTTACTCGAAGAGACCCAGTACTTC. It yields the protein CASSPHPYLLEETQYF. Full variable domain (missing parts from reference TRBV18 and TRBJ2-5): NAGVMQNPRHLVRRRGQEARLRCSPMKGHSHVYWYRQLPEEGLKFMVYLQKENIIDESGMPKERFSAEFPKEGPSILRIQQVVRGDSAAYFCASSPHPYLLEETQYFGPGTRLLVL.

The V gene is TRBV6-1, the J gene TRBJ1-2; perhaps TRBD1 as D (5 bases). The CDR3 is 16 amino acids. V was shortened by 2 bases and J by 4 bases, with 17 bases between the two germline ends. CDR1 is MNHNS and CDR2 is SASEGT in the germline V gene. The CDR3 DNA is TGTGCCAGCAGTGAATGGCAGGGTTTTGTTTTCTATGGCTACACCTTC. Translating it yields CASSEWQGFVFYGYTF.

This clonotype was seen a handful of times. The chain links TRBV28 to TRBJ1-6, with D unresolved. The CDR3 runs 13 residues. V dropped 7 bases and J dropped 2 bases, with 6 bases sitting between them. Germline V CDR1 and CDR2: MDHEN, SYDVKM. This CDR3 reads CASKATYNSPLHF. The CDR3 nucleotides read TGTGCCAGCAAGGCAACCTATAATTCACCCCTCCACTTT.

The chain employs TRBV18 and TRBJ1-6, with D possibly TRBD1 on 5 matching bases. Trimming pared 5 bases from V and 6 bases from J, leaving 17 bases between. CDR3 length equals 16 residues. In germline, CDR1 is KGHSH, CDR2 LQKENI. The CDR3 here is CASSNFVLRGNSPLHF. The CDR3, as DNA: TGTGCCAGCTCAAACTTCGTCCTAAGGGGTAATTCACCCCTCCACTTT.